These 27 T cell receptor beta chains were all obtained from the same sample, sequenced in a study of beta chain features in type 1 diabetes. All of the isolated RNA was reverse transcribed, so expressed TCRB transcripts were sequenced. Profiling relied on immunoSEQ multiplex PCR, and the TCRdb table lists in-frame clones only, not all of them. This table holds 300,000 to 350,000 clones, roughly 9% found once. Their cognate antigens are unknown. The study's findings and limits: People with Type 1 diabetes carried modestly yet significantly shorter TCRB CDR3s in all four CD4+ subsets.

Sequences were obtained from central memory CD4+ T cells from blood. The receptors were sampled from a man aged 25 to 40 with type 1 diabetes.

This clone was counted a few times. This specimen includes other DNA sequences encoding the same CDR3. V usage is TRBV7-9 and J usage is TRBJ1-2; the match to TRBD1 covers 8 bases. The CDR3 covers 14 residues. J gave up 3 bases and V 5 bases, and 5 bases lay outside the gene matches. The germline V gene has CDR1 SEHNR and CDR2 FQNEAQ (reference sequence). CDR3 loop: CASSPQGADYGYTF. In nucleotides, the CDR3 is TGTGCCAGCAGCCCCCAGGGGGCGGACTATGGCTACACCTTC.

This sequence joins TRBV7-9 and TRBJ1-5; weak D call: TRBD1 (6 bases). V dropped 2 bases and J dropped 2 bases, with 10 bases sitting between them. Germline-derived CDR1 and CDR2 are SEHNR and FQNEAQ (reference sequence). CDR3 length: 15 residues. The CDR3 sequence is CASSLQGSGNQPQHF. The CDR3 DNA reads TGTGCCAGCAGCTTACAGGGGAGTGGCAATCAGCCCCAGCATTTT.

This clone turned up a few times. CDR3 nucleotide sequence: TGTGCCAGCAGTCCAATAACCGAAGCTTTCTTT. It yields the protein CASSPITEAFF. The V gene is TRBV7-9, the J gene TRBJ1-1; no definite D call. V lost 6 bases to trimming and J lost 8 bases, with 10 bases between them. This CDR3 is built from 11 residues. Germline CDR1 is SEHNR and CDR2 is FQNEAQ (reference sequence). The full variable domain, completed using reference TRBV7-9 and TRBJ1-1, is DTGVSQNPRHKITKRGQNVTFRCDPISEHNRLYWYRQTLGQGPEFLTYFQNEAQLEKSRLLSDRFSAERPKGSFSTLEIQRTEQGDSAMYLCASSPITEAFFGQGTRLTVV.

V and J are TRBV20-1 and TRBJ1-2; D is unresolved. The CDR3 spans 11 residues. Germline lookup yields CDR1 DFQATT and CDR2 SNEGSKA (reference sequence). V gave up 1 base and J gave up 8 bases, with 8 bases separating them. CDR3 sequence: CSARVQTGYTF. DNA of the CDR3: TGCAGTGCTAGAGTGCAAACAGGCTACACCTTC.

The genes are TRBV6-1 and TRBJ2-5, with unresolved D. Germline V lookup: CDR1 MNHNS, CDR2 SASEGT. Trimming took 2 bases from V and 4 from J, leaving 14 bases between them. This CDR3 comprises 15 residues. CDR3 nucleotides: TGTGCCAGCAGTGAATCGGGCGGACGGATAGAGACCCAGTACTTC. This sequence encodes CASSESGGRIETQYF.

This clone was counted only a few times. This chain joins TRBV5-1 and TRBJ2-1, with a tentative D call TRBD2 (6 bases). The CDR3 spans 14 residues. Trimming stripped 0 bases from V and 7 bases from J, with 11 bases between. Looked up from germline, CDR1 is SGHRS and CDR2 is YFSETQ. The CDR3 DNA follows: TGCGCCAGCAGCTTGGCCGGGGACTGGAATGAGCAGTTCTTC. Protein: CASSLAGDWNEQFF.

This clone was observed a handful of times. The CDR3, as DNA: TGTGCCAGCAGGGACAGGGGAGGCGGAAACATTCAGTACTTC. The encoded protein is CASRDRGGGNIQYF. The V call is TRBV2, the J call TRBJ2-4; TRBD1 matches 9 bases. J gave up 6 bases and V 6 bases, and 6 bases lay outside the gene matches. Per germline, CDR1 SNHLY and CDR2 FYNNEI. This CDR3 is 14 amino acids long. Complete variable domain (other parts from reference TRBV2 and TRBJ2-4): EPEVTQTPSHQVTQMGQEVILRCVPISNHLYFYWYRQILGQKVEFLVSFYNNEISEKSEIFDDQFSVERPDGSNFTLKIRSTKLEDSAMYFCASRDRGGGNIQYFGAGTRLSVL.

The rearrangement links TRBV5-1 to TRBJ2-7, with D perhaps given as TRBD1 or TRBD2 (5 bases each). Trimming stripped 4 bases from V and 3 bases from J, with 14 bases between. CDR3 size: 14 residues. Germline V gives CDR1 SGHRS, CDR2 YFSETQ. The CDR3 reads CASSNRDGDYEQYF. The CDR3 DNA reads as TGCGCCAGCAGCAACCGGGACGGAGACTACGAGCAGTACTTC.

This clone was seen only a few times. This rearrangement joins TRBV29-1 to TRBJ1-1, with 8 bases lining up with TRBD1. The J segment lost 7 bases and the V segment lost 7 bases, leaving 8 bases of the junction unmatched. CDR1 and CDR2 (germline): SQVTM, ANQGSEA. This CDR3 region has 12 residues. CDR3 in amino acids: CSGTGTGLEAFF. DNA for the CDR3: TGCAGCGGAACCGGGACAGGACTTGAAGCTTTCTTT.

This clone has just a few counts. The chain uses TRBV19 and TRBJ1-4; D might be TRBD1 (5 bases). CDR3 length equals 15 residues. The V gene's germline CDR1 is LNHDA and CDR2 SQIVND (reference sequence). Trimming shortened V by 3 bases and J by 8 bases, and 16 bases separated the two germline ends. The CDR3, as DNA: TGTGCCAGTAGTATTTCGGAGGGTGCAGGGGAAAAACTGTTTTTT. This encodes CASSISEGAGEKLFF. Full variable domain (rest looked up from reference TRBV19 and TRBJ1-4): DGGITQSPKYLFRKEGQNVTLSCEQNLNHDAMYWYRQDPGQGLRLIYYSQIVNDFQKGDIAEGYSVSREKKESFPLTVTSAQKNPTAFYLCASSISEGAGEKLFFGSGTQLSVL.

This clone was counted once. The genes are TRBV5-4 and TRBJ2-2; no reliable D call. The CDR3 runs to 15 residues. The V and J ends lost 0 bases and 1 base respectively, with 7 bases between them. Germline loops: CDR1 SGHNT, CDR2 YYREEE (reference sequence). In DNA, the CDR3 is TGTGCCAGCAGCTTGGAGGCCAGGAACACCGGGGAGCTGTTTTTT. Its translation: CASSLEARNTGELFF.

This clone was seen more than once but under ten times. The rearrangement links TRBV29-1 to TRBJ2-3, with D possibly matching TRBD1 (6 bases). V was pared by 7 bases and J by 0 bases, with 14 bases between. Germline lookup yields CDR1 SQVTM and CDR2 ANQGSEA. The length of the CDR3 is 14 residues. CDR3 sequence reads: CSAPGQRSTDTQYF. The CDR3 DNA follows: TGCAGCGCCCCTGGACAGAGAAGCACAGATACGCAGTATTTT.

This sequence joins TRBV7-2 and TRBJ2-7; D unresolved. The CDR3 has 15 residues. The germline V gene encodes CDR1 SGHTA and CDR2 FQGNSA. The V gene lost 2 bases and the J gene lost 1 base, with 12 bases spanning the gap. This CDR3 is CASSLMDAKSYEQYF. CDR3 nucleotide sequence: TGTGCCAGCAGCTTAATGGACGCGAAGTCCTACGAGCAGTACTTC.

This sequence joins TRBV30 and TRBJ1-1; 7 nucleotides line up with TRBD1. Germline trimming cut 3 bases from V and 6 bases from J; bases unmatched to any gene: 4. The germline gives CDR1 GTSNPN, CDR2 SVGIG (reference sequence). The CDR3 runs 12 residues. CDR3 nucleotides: TGTGCCTGGAGCAGACAGGGAGCTGAAGCTTTCTTT. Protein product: CAWSRQGAEAFF.

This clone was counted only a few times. CDR3 region: CASSQGPEAGGNTGELFF. For the CDR3, the DNA is TGCGCCAGCAGCCAAGGACCCGAGGCGGGAGGGAACACCGGGGAGCTGTTTTTT. The chain employs TRBV4-3 and TRBJ2-2; TRBD2 agrees at 8 bases. Unmatched junction bases numbered 8, after V lost 1 base and J lost 1 base. The CDR3 extends over 18 amino acids. Per germline, CDR1 LGHNA and CDR2 YSLEER.

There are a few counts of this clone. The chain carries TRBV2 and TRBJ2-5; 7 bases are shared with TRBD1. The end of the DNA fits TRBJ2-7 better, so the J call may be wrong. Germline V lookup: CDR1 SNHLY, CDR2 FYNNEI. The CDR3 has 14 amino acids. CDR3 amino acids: CASSFGTAPYEQYF. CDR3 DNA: TGTGCCAGCAGTTTCGGGACAGCGCCCTACGAGCAGTACTTC.

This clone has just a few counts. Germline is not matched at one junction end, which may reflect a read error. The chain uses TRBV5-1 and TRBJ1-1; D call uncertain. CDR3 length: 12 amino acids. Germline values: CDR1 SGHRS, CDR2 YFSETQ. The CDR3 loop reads CASSLGTPEAFF. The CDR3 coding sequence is TGCGCCAGCAGCTTGGGGACCCCTGAGGCTTTCTTT.

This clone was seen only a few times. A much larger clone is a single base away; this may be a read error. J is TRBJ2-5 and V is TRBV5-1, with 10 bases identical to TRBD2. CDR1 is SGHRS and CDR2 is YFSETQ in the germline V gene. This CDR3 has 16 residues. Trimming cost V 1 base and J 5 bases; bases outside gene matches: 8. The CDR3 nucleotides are TGCGCCAGCAGCTTGTCGCTAGCGGGGGCGTTGGAGACCCAGTACTTC. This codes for CASSLSLAGALETQYF.

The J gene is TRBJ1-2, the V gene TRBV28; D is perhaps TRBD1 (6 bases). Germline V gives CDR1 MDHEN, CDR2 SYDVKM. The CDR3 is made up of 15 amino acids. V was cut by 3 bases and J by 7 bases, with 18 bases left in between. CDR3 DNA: TGTGCCAGCAGTTTGGGGATACAGGGAGGATTTGGCTACACCTTC. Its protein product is CASSLGIQGGFGYTF.

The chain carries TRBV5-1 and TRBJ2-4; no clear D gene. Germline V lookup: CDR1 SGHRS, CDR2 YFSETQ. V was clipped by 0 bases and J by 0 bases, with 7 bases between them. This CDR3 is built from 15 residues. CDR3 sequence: CASSLGHGAKNIQYF. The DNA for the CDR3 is TGCGCCAGCAGCTTGGGGCACGGAGCCAAAAACATTCAGTACTTC.

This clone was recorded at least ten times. The CDR3, as DNA: TGCGCCAGCAGCCAAGAGTCGAACAGCTTGAACACTGAAGCTTTCTTT. This codes for CASSQESNSLNTEAFF. The chain joins TRBV4-1 to TRBJ1-1; D call uncertain. With 0 bases removed from V and 0 bases from J, the gap between germline ends came to 11 bases. The CDR3 is 16 amino acids. Germline CDR1 reads MGHRA; CDR2 reads YSYEKL.

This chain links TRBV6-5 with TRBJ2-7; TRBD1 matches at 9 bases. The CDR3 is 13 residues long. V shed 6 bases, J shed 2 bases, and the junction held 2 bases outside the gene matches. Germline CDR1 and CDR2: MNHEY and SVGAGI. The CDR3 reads CASRDRGTYEQYF. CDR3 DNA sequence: TGTGCCAGCAGGGACAGGGGTACCTACGAGCAGTACTTC.

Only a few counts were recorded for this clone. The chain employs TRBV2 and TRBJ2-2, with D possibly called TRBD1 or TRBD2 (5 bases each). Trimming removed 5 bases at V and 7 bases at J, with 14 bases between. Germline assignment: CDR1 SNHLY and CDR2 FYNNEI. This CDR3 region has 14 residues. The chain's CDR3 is CASSRQERGGELFF. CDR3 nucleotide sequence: TGTGCCAGCAGTAGGCAGGAGAGGGGCGGGGAGCTGTTTTTT.

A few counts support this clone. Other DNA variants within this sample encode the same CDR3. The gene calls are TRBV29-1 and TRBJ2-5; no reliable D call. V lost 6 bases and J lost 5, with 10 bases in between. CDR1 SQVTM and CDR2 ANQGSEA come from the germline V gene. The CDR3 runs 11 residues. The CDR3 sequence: CSVPVGETQYF. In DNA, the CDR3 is TGCAGCGTGCCCGTGGGGGAGACCCAGTACTTC. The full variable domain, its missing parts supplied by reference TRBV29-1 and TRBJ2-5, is SAVISQKPSRDICQRGTSLTIQCQVDSQVTMMFWYRQQPGQSLTLIATANQGSEATYESGFVIDKFPISRPNLTFSTLTVSNMSPEDSSIYLCSVPVGETQYFGPGTRLLVL.

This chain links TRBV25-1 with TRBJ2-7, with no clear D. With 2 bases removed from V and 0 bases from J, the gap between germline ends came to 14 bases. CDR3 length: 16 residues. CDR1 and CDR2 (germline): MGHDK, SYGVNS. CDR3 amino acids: CASSEHLELTSYEQYF. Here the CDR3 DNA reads TGTGCCAGCAGTGAACACTTGGAACTAACCTCCTACGAGCAGTACTTC.

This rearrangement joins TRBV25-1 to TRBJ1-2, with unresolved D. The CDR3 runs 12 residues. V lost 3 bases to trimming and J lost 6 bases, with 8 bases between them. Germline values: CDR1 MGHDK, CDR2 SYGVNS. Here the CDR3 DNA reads TGTGCCAGCAGTGAGCAGGCCCATGGCTACACCTTC. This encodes CASSEQAHGYTF.

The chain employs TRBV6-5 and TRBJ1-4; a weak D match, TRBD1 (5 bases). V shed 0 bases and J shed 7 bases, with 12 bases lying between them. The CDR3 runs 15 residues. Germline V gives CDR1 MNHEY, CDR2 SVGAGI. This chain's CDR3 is CASSYSTGKGEKLFF. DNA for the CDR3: TGTGCCAGCAGTTACTCTACAGGCAAGGGTGAAAAACTGTTTTTT.